This T cell receptor (beta chain) derives from a study of blood T cells in healthy people across ages. Points from the study as a whole: Among T cells, TCR beta diversity per million cells dropped roughly linearly as age rose. Aged donors had fewer naive CD4+ cells and lower diversity than long-lived donors.

Germline V gene sequence: CDR1 LNHNV, CDR2 YYDKDF (reference sequence). V lost 6 bases and J 13 bases, leaving 19 bases between the germline ends. This CDR3 spans 13 amino acids. With respect to this clonotype: The antigen remains undetermined.

Through a sample-barcoded 5' primer and a J-beta primer mix, a second PCR was run for roughly 7 to 12 cycles. MiXCR, run by TCRdb on the 5' RACE reads, gives a single entry per CDR3 protein. This table holds some 920,000 distinct CDR3 sequences, roughly half found once. V is TRBV15 and J is TRBJ2-4; perhaps TRBD2 as D (5 bases). The clonotype originates from a woman aged 60-75 years in good health. Sequencing used blood. The CDR3 reads CATSSGFLGEQYF. DNA of the CDR3: TGTGCCACCAGTTCGGGGTTCCTGGGAGAGCAGTACTTC.